Listed here are 3 T cell receptor beta chains from one sample, sequenced in a study of T cells in Graves' hyperthyroidism and ophthalmopathy. TCR beta CDR3 region amplification was performed from RNA transcripts. The study used the HTBI primer set for a first-round RT-PCR of the TCR CDR3. Via MiXCR, TCRdb re-called the multiplex PCR reads, giving one row per CDR3 protein. The sample yields roughly 580,000 distinct CDR3 sequences, under 60% seen once. The sequenced material came from peripheral blood or thyroid tissue (not recorded which). The receptors were gathered from a woman aged 18-30 years with Graves' hyperthyroidism.

This clonotype was detected ten times or more. This chain connects TRBV29-1 to TRBJ2-5; the D gene is possibly TRBD1 (5 bases). The CDR3 is made up of 14 amino acids. The germline V and J ends were trimmed by 7 bases and 3 bases, with 18 bases remaining between them. Germline CDR1 and CDR2: SQVTM and ANQGSEA. As DNA, the CDR3 is TGCAGCGCCTCCTCGCCCCAGGGCAAAGAGACCCAGTACTTC. Its translation is CSASSPQGKETQYF.

Worth noting for this clonotype: Mismatch with germline at one junction end may stem from a read error. This chain uses TRBV7-3 with TRBJ2-7, with 7 bases that match TRBD2. CDR3 length: 14 residues. Germline V gene lookup returns CDR1 SGHTA and CDR2 FQGTGA. The CDR3 here is CASSFRDYSYGQYF. As DNA, the CDR3 is TGTGCCAGCAGCTTCCGGGACTACTCCTACGGGCAGTACTTC.

This chain uses TRBV11-1 with TRBJ2-2; 8 nucleotides line up with TRBD2. From germline, CDR1 is SGHAT and CDR2 FQDESV (reference sequence). V lost 5 bases and J lost 7; bases outside the gene matches: 12. The CDR3 contains 16 residues. In DNA form, the CDR3 reads TGTGCCAGCAGCCCACAAGCGGGAGCATCTGGCGGGGAGCTGTTTTTT. Protein: CASSPQAGASGGELFF.